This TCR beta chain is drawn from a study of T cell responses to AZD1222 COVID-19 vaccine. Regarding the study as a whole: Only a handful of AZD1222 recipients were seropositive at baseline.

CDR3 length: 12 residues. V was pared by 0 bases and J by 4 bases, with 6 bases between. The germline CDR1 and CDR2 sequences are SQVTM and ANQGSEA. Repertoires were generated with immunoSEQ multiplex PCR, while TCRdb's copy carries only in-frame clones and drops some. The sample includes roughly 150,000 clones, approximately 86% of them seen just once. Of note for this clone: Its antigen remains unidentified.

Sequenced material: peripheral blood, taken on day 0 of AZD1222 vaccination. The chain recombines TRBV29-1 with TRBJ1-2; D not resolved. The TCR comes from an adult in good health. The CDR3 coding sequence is TGCAGCGTTGAAGAGGGGAGCTATGGCTACACCTTC. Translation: CSVEEGSYGYTF. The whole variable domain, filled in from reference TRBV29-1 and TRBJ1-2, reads SAVISQKPSRDICQRGTSLTIQCQVDSQVTMMFWYRQQPGQSLTLIATANQGSEATYESGFVIDKFPISRPNLTFSTLTVSNMSPEDSSIYLCSVEEGSYGYTFGSGTRLTVV.